The subject of this entry is one TCR beta chain. Sequencing was performed with immunoSEQ multiplex PCR; in TCRdb, only in-frame clones are kept and a portion is missing. The profile shows tens of thousands of clones, 87% of them singletons. This specimen comes from a study of OX40 agonist ivuxolimab in advanced cancers. The TCR originated in an adult with an advanced solid tumor such as melanoma, head and neck, liver or kidney cancer. The sample consisted of CD4+ or CD8+ T cells sorted from blood, taken in a trial of the OX40 agonist ivuxolimab.

CDR3 DNA: TGCGCCAGCAGTCATACAGGGGGAACGGGGGTCAACTATGGCTACACCTTC. Translating gives CASSHTGGTGVNYGYTF. The gene calls are TRBV5-1 and TRBJ1-2; 8 bases are a match to TRBD1. Germline trimming cut 5 bases from V and 2 bases from J; bases unmatched to any gene: 14. This CDR3 has 17 amino acids. Germline CDR1 is SGHRS and CDR2 is YFSETQ.